The T cell receptor (beta chain) described here comes from a study of blood T cell repertoires in COVID-19. Overall study context: Whether acute or convalescent, the COVID-19 samples came from the United States, Italy and Spain. The cDNA or gDNA used as material had been derived from T cells, B-cell-depleted T cells, or PBMCs.

Seattle patients were enrolled while actively infected and followed longitudinally. As handled by the study authors: Researchers report that nucleated cell counts were estimated from reference gene primer amplification. Method: immunoSEQ multiplex PCR; TCRdb's copy keeps in-frame clones and lacks some. V and J calls and clone size are as listed in that table; D and trimming were resolved from the DNA. The table lists just under 350,000 clones, approximately 87% of them singletons. This clonotype was sampled from a woman aged 45 to 65 with COVID-19, enrolled during active disease. Input material: peripheral blood.

The chain's CDR3 is CASSLGGQAVNTEAFF. CDR3 coding DNA: TGTGCCAGCAGCTTAGGGGGACAGGCCGTGAACACTGAAGCTTTCTTT. J is TRBJ1-1 and V is TRBV7-2; TRBD1 agrees at 8 bases. Germline trimming cut 1 base from V and 0 bases from J; bases unmatched to any gene: 4. The germline CDR1 and CDR2 sequences are SGHTA and FQGNSA. The CDR3 loop spans 16 amino acids. The whole variable domain, remainder taken from reference TRBV7-2 and TRBJ1-1, is GAGVSQSPSNKVTEKGKDVELRCDPISGHTALYWYRQSLGQGLEFLIYFQGNSAPDKSGLPSDRFSAERTGGSVSTLTIQRTQQEDSAVYLCASSLGGQAVNTEAFFGQGTRLTVV.